A single T cell receptor (beta chain) is shown here with its context. The sample belongs to a study of regulatory T cells in long-lasting Graves disease. Relying on iRepertoire HTBI primers and Arm-PCR of CDR3 regions, the team built TCR beta libraries. TCRdb called the multiplex PCR reads again in MiXCR, with one record for every CDR3 protein. The sample records about half a million distinct CDR3 sequences, around 12% being singletons. Time point meaning: newly diagnosed GD, antithyroid drugs for less than 3 months. PBMCs provided the RNA from which the TCR library was made. Germline CDR1 reads MNHNS; CDR2 reads SASEGT. J gave up 4 bases and V 6 bases, and 6 bases lay outside the gene matches. The CDR3 contains 14 residues. The sample was also linked to a second study, of T cells in Graves' hyperthyroidism and ophthalmopathy.

The material was peripheral blood mononuclear cells (PBMCs), obtained at new diagnosis, from a patient treated with antithyroid drugs. The clonotype was recovered from a woman aged 30 to 39 with Graves disease. The rearrangement joins TRBV6-1 to TRBJ2-7, with 10 bases that match TRBD2. CDR3 sequence reads: CASSRPTSGYEQYF. CDR3 DNA sequence: TGTGCCAGCAGCCGACCGACTAGCGGGTACGAGCAGTACTTC.